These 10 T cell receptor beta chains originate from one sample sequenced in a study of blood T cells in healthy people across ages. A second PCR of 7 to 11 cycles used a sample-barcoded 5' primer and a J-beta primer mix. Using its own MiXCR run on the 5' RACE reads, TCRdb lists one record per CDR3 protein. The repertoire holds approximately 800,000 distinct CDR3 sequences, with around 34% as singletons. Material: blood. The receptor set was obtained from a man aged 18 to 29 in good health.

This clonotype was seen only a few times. CDR3: CASSPGGERVDTQYF. DNA of the CDR3: TGTGCCAGCAGCCCCGGGGGCGAAAGAGTTGATACGCAGTATTTT. This chain uses TRBV5-5 with TRBJ2-3; either TRBD1 or TRBD2 may supply D (6 bases each). Germline V CDR1 and CDR2: SGHKS, YYEKEE (reference sequence). CDR3 length equals 15 residues. The V end lost 4 bases, the J end lost 6 bases, and 18 bases lay between the germline ends. Variable domain in full (rest from reference TRBV5-5 and TRBJ2-3): DAGVTQSPTHLIKTRGQQVTLRCSPISGHKSVSWYQQVLGQGPQFIFQYYEKEERGRGNFPDRFSARQFPNYSSELNVNALLLGDSALYLCASSPGGERVDTQYFGPGTRLTVL.

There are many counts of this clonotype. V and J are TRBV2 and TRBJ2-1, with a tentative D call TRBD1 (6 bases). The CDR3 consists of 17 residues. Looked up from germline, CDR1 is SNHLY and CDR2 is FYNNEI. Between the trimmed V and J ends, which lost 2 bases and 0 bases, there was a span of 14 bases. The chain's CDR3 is CASSEPDRRNSYNEQFF. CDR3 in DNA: TGTGCCAGCAGTGAACCAGACAGGCGAAACTCCTACAATGAGCAGTTCTTC.

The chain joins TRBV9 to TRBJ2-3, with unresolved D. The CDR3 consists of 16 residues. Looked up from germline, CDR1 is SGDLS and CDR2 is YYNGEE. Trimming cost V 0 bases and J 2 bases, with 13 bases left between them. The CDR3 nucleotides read TGTGCCAGCAGCGTAGGAAGGGCTAGGATCACAGATACGCAGTATTTT. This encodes CASSVGRARITDTQYF.

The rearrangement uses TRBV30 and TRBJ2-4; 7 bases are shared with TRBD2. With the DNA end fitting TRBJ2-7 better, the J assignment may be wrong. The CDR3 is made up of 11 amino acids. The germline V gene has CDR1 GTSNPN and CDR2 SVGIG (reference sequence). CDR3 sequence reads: CATSDPYEQYF. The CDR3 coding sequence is TGTGCCACTAGCGACCCCTACGAGCAGTACTTC.

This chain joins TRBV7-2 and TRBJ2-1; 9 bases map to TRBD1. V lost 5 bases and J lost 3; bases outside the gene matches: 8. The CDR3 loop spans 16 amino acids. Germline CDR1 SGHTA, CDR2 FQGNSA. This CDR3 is CASSASGTGLYNEQFF. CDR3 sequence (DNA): TGTGCCAGCAGCGCCTCCGGGACAGGGCTCTACAATGAGCAGTTCTTC. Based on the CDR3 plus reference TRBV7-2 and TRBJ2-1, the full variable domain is GAGVSQSPSNKVTEKGKDVELRCDPISGHTALYWYRQSLGQGLEFLIYFQGNSAPDKSGLPSDRFSAERTGGSVSTLTIQRTQQEDSAVYLCASSASGTGLYNEQFFGPGTRLTVL.

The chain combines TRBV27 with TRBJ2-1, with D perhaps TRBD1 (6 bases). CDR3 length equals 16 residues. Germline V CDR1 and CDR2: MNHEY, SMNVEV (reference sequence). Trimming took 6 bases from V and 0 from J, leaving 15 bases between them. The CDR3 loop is CASSRGSPSSYNEQFF. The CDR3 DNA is TGTGCCAGCAGCAGGGGTTCCCCAAGCTCCTACAATGAGCAGTTCTTC.

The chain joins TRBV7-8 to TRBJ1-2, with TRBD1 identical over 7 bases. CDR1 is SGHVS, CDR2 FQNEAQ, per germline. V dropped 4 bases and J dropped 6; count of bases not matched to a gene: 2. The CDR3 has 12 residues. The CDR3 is CASSSDRDGYTF. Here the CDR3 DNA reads TGTGCCAGCAGCTCCGACAGGGATGGCTACACCTTC.

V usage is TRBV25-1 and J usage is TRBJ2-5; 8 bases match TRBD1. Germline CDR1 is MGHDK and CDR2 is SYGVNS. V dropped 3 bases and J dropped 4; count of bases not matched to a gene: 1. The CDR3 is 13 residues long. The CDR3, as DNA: TGTGCCAGCAGTGAGGGGACAGGAGAGACCCAGTACTTC. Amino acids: CASSEGTGETQYF. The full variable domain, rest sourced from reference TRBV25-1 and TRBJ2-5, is EADIYQTPRYLVIGTGKKITLECSQTMGHDKMYWYQQDPGMELHLIHYSYGVNSTEKGDLSSESTVSRIRTEHFPLTLESARPSHTSQYLCASSEGTGETQYFGPGTRLLVL.

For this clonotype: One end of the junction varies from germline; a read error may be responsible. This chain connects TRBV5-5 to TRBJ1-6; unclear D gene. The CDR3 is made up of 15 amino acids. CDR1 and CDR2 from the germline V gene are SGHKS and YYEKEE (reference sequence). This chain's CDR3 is CASSPGRSSNSPPHF. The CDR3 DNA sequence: TGTGCCAGCAGCCCCGGTCGGAGTAGCAATTCACCCCCCCACTTT.

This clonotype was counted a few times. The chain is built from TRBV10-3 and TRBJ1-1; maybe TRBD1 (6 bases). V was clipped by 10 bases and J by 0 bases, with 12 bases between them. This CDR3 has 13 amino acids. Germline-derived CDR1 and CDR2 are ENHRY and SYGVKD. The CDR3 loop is CATGTFLNTEAFF. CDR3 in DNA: TGTGCCACAGGGACATTCCTGAACACTGAAGCTTTCTTT.